Below are 2 T cell receptor beta chains sequenced from a single sample in a study of graft-versus-host responses after intestinal transplantation. Generated by immunoSEQ multiplex PCR, the TCRdb table keeps only in-frame clones and is missing some. The sample yields about 130,000 clones, around 90% seen once. No antigens are known for them. This sample comprised unstimulated CD4+ T cells sorted from spleen or lymph node cells, obtained before intestinal transplant. These receptor sequences come from a human donor who received an intestinal transplant.

The chain employs TRBV30 and TRBJ2-5; 10 nucleotides agree with TRBD2. CDR1 is GTSNPN, CDR2 SVGIG, per germline (reference sequence). V shed 0 bases, J shed 5 bases, and the junction held 6 bases outside the gene matches. The CDR3 runs to 15 residues. The CDR3 here is CAWSVAGGLGETQYF. Written as DNA, the CDR3 is TGTGCCTGGAGTGTAGCGGGGGGGCTGGGTGAGACCCAGTACTTC.

The chain is built from TRBV15 and TRBJ1-2; the D is unclear. The CDR3 has 12 residues. Per germline, CDR1 LNHNV and CDR2 YYDKDF (reference sequence). V was trimmed by 4 bases and J by 3 bases, leaving 6 bases between them. CDR3 DNA sequence: TGTGCCACCAGCATGCGGGACTATGGCTACACCTTC. Encoded protein: CATSMRDYGYTF. Using reference TRBV15 and TRBJ1-2 for the parts outside the CDR3, the full variable domain is DAMVIQNPRYQVTQFGKPVTLSCSQTLNHNVMYWYQQKSSQAPKLLFHYYDKDFNNEADTPDNFQSRRPNTSFCFLDIRSPGLGDTAMYLCATSMRDYGYTFGSGTRLTVV.